This T cell receptor (beta chain) was sequenced during a study of blood T cell repertoires in COVID-19. J gave up 4 bases and V 2 bases, and 0 bases lay outside the gene matches. The CDR3 runs 15 residues. Germline loops: CDR1 SGHDN, CDR2 FVKESK. In the study's own analysis: It was from reference gene primer amplification that nucleated cell counts were estimated. The method was immunoSEQ multiplex PCR; TCRdb's version includes in-frame clones alone and lacks a portion of them. That table gives V, J and clone size, and the DNA gave D and trimming. Of around 16,000 clones detected, roughly four fifths appear once; the ten largest clones hold 22%.

Sequenced material: peripheral blood. The sequence was obtained from a man at least 80 years old with active or convalescent COVID-19. The rearrangement joins TRBV14 to TRBJ2-1; 12 positions agree with TRBD2. The CDR3 spells CASSQLAGGYNEQFF. The CDR3 coding sequence is TGTGCCAGCAGCCAACTAGCGGGGGGGTACAATGAGCAGTTCTTC.